The entry below describes one T cell receptor (beta chain). Its antigen remains unknown. Germline loops: CDR1 SGHDT, CDR2 YYEEEE. Trimming stripped 4 bases from V and 3 bases from J, with 16 bases between. The length of the CDR3 is 15 residues. On ten immunoSEQ deep assay plates, unsorted PBMC DNA was sequenced. Libraries were prepared by immunoSEQ multiplex PCR; TCRdb keeps only in-frame clonotypes and omits some of them. The sample has around 530,000 clones, roughly 79% seen once. The data belong to a study of shared clonotypes between healthy human individuals. General study points: Clonotype sharing across donors was expected to vary with sequencing depth.

This TCR derives from a woman aged 40 to 55 in good health. Some clones in this sample may be carry-over from other donors' samples. Sequencing was done on a sample of PBMCs. The chain carries TRBV5-6 and TRBJ2-5; the D gene is possibly TRBD2 (6 bases). The CDR3 protein is CASSGTGDPKETQYF. CDR3 sequence (DNA): TGTGCCAGCAGCGGGACGGGGGACCCCAAAGAGACCCAGTACTTC. Using reference TRBV5-6 and TRBJ2-5 for the parts outside the CDR3, the full variable domain is DAGVTQSPTHLIKTRGQQVTLRCSPKSGHDTVSWYQQALGQGPQFIFQYYEEEERQRGNFPDRFSGHQFPNYSSELNVNALLLGDSALYLCASSGTGDPKETQYFGPGTRLLVL.